This T cell receptor (beta chain) was sequenced for a study of CD8 T cells in Susac syndrome. The study's findings and limits: Clonal expansion was missing from Susac syndrome CD4+ T cell repertoires.

Random hexamers served to reverse transcribe roughly 0.45 to 1 ug RNA. TCRdb independently ran MiXCR on the immunoSEQ multiplex PCR reads; one entry per CDR3 protein. The sample has tens of thousands of distinct CDR3 sequences, 93% seen once. As to this clonotype: No antigen is known for it.

Sequencing of TCR beta covered CD8+ and CD4+ T cells obtained from blood. This CDR3 has 15 amino acids. Germline V lookup: CDR1 SGHTA, CDR2 FQGTGA. V lost 2 bases and J lost 7, with 15 bases in between. The chain recombines TRBV7-3 with TRBJ2-1, with D tentatively TRBD2 (6 bases). This TCR came from a human donor with Susac syndrome. The material sequenced was CD4+ T cells from PBMCs. The CDR3 is CASSLGQRAQNEQFF. The CDR3 region has the DNA TGTGCCAGCAGCTTAGGCCAGCGGGCCCAAAATGAGCAGTTCTTC.